What follows describes a single T cell receptor (beta chain). Its antigen is as yet unknown. Time point specified: pretreatment peripheral blood. This sample was taken from a study of PD-L1 blockade in urothelial cancer. The wider study: The study started patients on atezolizumab in the mid-2010s, giving 1,200 mg intravenously every 3 weeks. Specimens of blood held a median count of about 140,000 T cells.

The assay was immunoSEQ multiplex PCR, and TCRdb's table has in-frame clones only and misses some. In the table there are 60,000 or so clones, 80% to 85% of which are singletons. Study-wide findings and caveats: Below-median pretreatment blood TCR clonality was a predictor of better survival.

V shed 5 bases and J 3 bases; nucleotides not matched to a gene: 4. CDR3 length: 15 amino acids. The germline CDR1 and CDR2 sequences are SGHTA and FQGNSA. The chain couples TRBV7-2 to TRBJ2-1, with TRBD1 identical over 10 bases. Sequences were derived from PBMCs, sampled around atezolizumab (anti-PD-L1) treatment. This TCR derives from a man between 65 and 85 years old with urothelial cancer. The CDR3 DNA sequence: TGTGCCAGCAGCCCGGGACAGGGGATCTACAATGAGCAGTTCTTC. Translation gives CASSPGQGIYNEQFF.